A single T cell receptor (beta chain) is shown here with its context. This entry is derived from a study of blood T cell repertoires in COVID-19. Assay used: immunoSEQ multiplex PCR; TCRdb lists only in-frame clones, some missing. The profile shows some 250,000 clones, approximately 80% of them singletons. There are 13 residues in the CDR3. V lost 3 bases to trimming and J lost 0 bases, with 3 bases between them. Germline V gene data show CDR1 as LNHDA and CDR2 as SQIVND (reference sequence). Source material: peripheral blood. The clonotype comes from a man in his forties with acute or convalescent COVID-19. The chain links TRBV19 to TRBJ2-1; unclear D gene. The chain's CDR3 is CASSIRSYNEQFF. The CDR3 DNA follows: TGTGCCAGTAGTATCCGCTCCTACAATGAGCAGTTCTTC.